This TCR beta chain was identified during a study of T-cell memory formation after mild COVID-19 (dated by TCRdb to the early 2020s). With respect to the entire study: TCR sequence clusters from the two donors were found to be largely donor specific. In a couple of donors, T-cell clones that expanded and contracted after mild COVID-19 were tracked by sequencing TCRalpha and TCRbeta repertoires over time. Two young, previously healthy adult volunteers made up the cohort, one male and one female. What the work shows at the level of the full study, not this receptor alone: SARS-CoV-2 specificity was not confirmed for the second-wave clones peaking on day 37. Contracting CD4+ clones were located mainly in the CM and EM memory subsets, whereas CD8+ clones were found to be enriched in EMRA. Clones contracting from day 15 to 85 had balanced CD4/CD8 phenotypes, while a second wave expanding from day 15 to 37 was biased towards CD4+. Some responding clones were detected in pre-infection memory, suggesting pre-existing cross-reactive memory T cells joined the SARS-CoV-2 response. The study included only a couple of mild cases, and larger cohorts that include severe cases with pre-infection samples were judged to be necessary.

This clonotype was counted a few times. Its specific antigen is unknown. No base-level quality is on record; no much larger clone is a single base apart. The listed sequencing device is Illumina NovaSeq 6000. TCRalpha and TCRbeta cDNA libraries were built by 5'RACE with constant-segment primers, adding sample barcodes and unique molecular identifiers. Trizol reagent was used to extract RNA from every sample. Amplification of the libraries took two PCR steps, and the second step added a second sample barcode plus Illumina TruSeq adapters. Sequencing of the libraries was done on an Illumina NovaSeq, producing 2 x 150 bp paired-end reads. The paper's processing steps were these. With migec v1.2.7, reads were demultiplexed and then collapsed into UMI-guided consensus sequences. With mixcr v2.1.11, UMI consensuses were aligned to TRA and TRB V and J templates and assembled into clonotypes. A clonotype was counted as expanded or contracted only if both edgeR and NoisET called the change significant, with noise models trained on biological replicates. edgeR calls used a false discovery rate-adjusted p below 0.01 and a log2 fold-change threshold of 1. PCA with hierarchical clustering of max-normalized trajectories of the 1000 most abundant clonotypes was used as exploratory dynamics analysis. Each responding clone was given a CD4 or CD8 phenotype based on the CD4+ and CD8+ repertoires, which had been sequenced separately. TCRdb redid the processing of the public reads, applying fastp at Q25 and MiXCR, and retained in-frame beta chains. A single entry per CDR3 protein holds the most common genes and DNA from its merged rows. In this record, the V and J calls reflect TCRdb's handling and not the investigators' own analysis. The sample table shows some 330,000 distinct CDR3 sequences, and roughly 21% are seen once. Clones ranked in the top ten supply around 12% of the sample.

Ficoll-Paque density gradient centrifugation was used to isolate PBMCs. Trimming takes 7 bases off V and 3 bases off J; junction bases not matched to a gene: 10. Inclusive of the bounding cysteine and phenylalanine, the CDR3 is 15 residues long. This entry keeps only the CDR3 DNA: 45 bases, framed from base 1. The receptor was derived from an adult woman who had mild COVID-19 (a few samples of this study predate the infection). The sample titles of this study are shuffled in the database, so cell type and time point are left out; the donor was told from shared clones. This sequence uses TRBV12-3 or TRBV12-4 and TRBJ2-3; 7 nucleotides in the junction match TRBD2. The specimen sequenced was PBMCs or a T cell subset sorted from them (not recorded which). Here is the DNA: TGTGCCAGCACCTTATGGGGGGGAGGAACAGATACGCAGTATTTT. Its amino acids are CASTLWGGGTDTQYF.